This T cell receptor beta chain was profiled in a study of cytomegalovirus exposure and HLA in healthy donors. Overall study findings and caveats: One later analysis, an examination of the 100 to 150 validation repertoires, found that first-cohort TCR clusters tended to co-occur in them.

Profiling relied on immunoSEQ multiplex PCR, and the TCRdb table lists in-frame clones only, not all of them. The sample contains 160,000 or so clones, approximately 89% of which appear only once. As for this clone: What it recognizes is unknown.

The sequenced material came from PBMCs. The receptor's source is a man aged 18 to 35 in good health and CMV-seropositive.

This CDR3 reads CASSPWAGTGVQTQYF. In nucleotides, the CDR3 is TGTGCCAGCAGCCCCTGGGCCGGGACAGGGGTTCAGACCCAGTACTTC. The rearrangement joins TRBV5-8 to TRBJ2-5; 10 nucleotides align to TRBD1. There are 16 residues in the CDR3. The V and J ends lost 4 bases and 6 bases, in that order; junction bases with no gene match: 12. CDR1 and CDR2 (germline): SGHTS, YDEGEE. The entire variable domain, with the rest obtained from reference TRBV5-8 and TRBJ2-5, is as follows: EAGVTQSPTHLIKTRGQQATLRCSPISGHTSVYWYQQALGLGLQFLLWYDEGEERNRGNFPPRFSGRQFPNYSSELNVNALELEDSALYLCASSPWAGTGVQTQYFGPGTRLLVL.